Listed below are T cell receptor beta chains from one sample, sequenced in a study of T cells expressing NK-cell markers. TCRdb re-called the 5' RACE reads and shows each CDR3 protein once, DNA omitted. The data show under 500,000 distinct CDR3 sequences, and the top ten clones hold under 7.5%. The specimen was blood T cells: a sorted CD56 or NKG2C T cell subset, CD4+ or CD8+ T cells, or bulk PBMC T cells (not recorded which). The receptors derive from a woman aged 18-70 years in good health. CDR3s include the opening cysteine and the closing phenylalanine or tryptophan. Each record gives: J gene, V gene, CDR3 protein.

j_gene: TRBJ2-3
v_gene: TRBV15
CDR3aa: CATSSFRDNRNTDTQYF

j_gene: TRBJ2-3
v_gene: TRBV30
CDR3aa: CAWVAGVVTDTQYF

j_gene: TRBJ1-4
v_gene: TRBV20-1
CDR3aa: CSASSRDRDEKLFF

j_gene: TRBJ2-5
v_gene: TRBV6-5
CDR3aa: CASSYLAGEGETQYF

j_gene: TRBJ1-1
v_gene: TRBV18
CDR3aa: CASSPPGRYNTEAFF

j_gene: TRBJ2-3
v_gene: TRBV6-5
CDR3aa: CASSYLGYTQYF

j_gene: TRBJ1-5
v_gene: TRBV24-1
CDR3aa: CATGTGDNQPQHF

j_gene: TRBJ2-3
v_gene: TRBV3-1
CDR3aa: CASSQESRGAYTQYF

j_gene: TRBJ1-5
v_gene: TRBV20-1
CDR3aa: CSARDREGTTSNQPQHF

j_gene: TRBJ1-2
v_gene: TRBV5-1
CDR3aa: CASSATTTGYTF

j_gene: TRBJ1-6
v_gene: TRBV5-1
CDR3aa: CASSYQRGNSPLHF

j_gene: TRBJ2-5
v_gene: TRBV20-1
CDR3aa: CSAREEGRGETQYF

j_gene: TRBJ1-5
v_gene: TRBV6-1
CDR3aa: CASTARPFSNQPQHF

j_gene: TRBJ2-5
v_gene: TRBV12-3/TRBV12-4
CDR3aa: CASISRLFPPGTQYF

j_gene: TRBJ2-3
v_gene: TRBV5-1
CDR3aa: CASSLTGGSDTQYF

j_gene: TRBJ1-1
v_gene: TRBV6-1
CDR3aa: CASRAGSAGNTEAFF

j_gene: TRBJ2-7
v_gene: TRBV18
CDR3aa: CASSKRGQQGAVITYEQYF

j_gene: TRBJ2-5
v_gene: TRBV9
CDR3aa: CASSAGTGRQETQYF

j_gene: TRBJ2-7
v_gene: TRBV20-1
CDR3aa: CSADPPRGTSATEQYF

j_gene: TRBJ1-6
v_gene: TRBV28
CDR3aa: CASSPRTGVGSPLHF